These T cell receptor beta chains were read from a single sample in a study of blood T cell repertoires in COVID-19. Using immunoSEQ multiplex PCR, the repertoire was profiled, and TCRdb retains in-frame clones only, with some absent. The profile covers approximately 130,000 clones, with roughly 71% appearing a single time and 20% to 25% taken by the ten largest. Sequenced: peripheral blood. The receptors here all came from an elderly man with acute or convalescent COVID-19. Both conserved end residues are part of each CDR3. The D gene is left open where the match is weak. The size field is filled for only some rows; it gives once, few, many or a size class.

abundance	d_gene	j_gene	v_gene	CDR3aa	CDR3nt
.	TRBD2	TRBJ2-1	TRBV19	CASHPGGYNNEQFF	TGTGCCAGCCATCCGGGGGGGTACAACAATGAGCAGTTCTTC
.	.	TRBJ2-4	TRBV11-2	CASSLGGLAKNIQYF	TGTGCCAGCAGCTTGGGAGGACTAGCCAAAAACATTCAGTACTTC
few	TRBD1	TRBJ1-1	TRBV14	CASSPRTGWDTEAFF	TGTGCCAGCAGCCCCCGGACAGGGTGGGACACTGAAGCTTTCTTT
.	.	TRBJ2-5	TRBV27	CASKSVLTRETQYF	TGTGCCAGTAAGAGTGTCCTCACTAGAGAGACCCAGTACTTC
once	TRBD2	TRBJ2-5	TRBV2	CASSGLALQETQYF	TGTGCCAGCAGTGGACTAGCGCTTCAAGAGACCCAGTACTTC
.	.	TRBJ2-5	TRBV5-1	CASSLGGHEQETQYF	TGCGCCAGCAGCTTGGGAGGACACGAGCAAGAGACCCAGTACTTC
.	TRBD2	TRBJ2-5	TRBV28	CASSSLAGGRETQYF	TGTGCCAGCAGTTCACTAGCGGGGGGGCGCGAGACCCAGTACTTC
.	TRBD1	TRBJ1-6	TRBV28	CASSLYQDRGEFSYNSPLHF	TGTGCCAGCAGTTTATATCAGGACAGGGGGGAATTTTCCTATAATTCACCCCTCCACTTT
.	TRBD2	TRBJ2-7	TRBV5-1	CASSLAPGRGGQYEQYF	TGCGCCAGCAGCTTGGCCCCGGGGCGGGGGGGCCAGTACGAGCAGTACTTC
.	.	TRBJ2-6	TRBV6-6	CASSLQVGGANVLTF	TGTGCCAGCAGTCTACAGGTCGGTGGGGCCAACGTCCTGACTTTC
.	.	TRBJ1-3	TRBV29-1	CSCRGAGNTIYF	TGCAGTTGCAGGGGCGCTGGAAACACCATATATTTT
.	TRBD1	TRBJ2-1	TRBV20-1	CSASRDRGQFF	TGCAGTGCTAGCCGGGACAGGGGGCAGTTCTTC
once	.	TRBJ1-2	TRBV3-1/TRBV3-2	CASSPDGVSYTF	TGTGCCAGCAGCCCAGACGGGGTGAGCTACACCTTC
.	.	TRBJ2-3	TRBV10-3	CAISEGGADTQYF	TGTGCCATCAGTGAAGGGGGTGCAGATACGCAGTATTTT
.	.	TRBJ1-5	TRBV7-9	CASSFEGGGNQPQHF	TGTGCCAGCAGCTTCGAGGGGGGAGGGAATCAGCCCCAGCATTTT
few	.	TRBJ2-7	TRBV7-2	CASSYGGSSSYEQYF	TGTGCCAGCAGCTATGGGGGGTCTAGCTCCTACGAGCAGTACTTC
.	TRBD1	TRBJ1-6	TRBV6-5	CASTIDRGLGSPLHF	TGTGCCAGCACTATAGATAGGGGGCTGGGCTCACCCCTCCACTTT
.	TRBD2	TRBJ2-1	TRBV7-8	CASSLAGSGATNEQFF	TGTGCCAGCAGCTTAGCGGGTAGCGGGGCCACGAATGAGCAGTTCTTC
.	.	TRBJ2-5	TRBV6-1	CASSDLSYGGQETQYF	TGTGCCAGCAGTGACCTCTCTTATGGAGGGCAAGAGACCCAGTACTTC
.	.	TRBJ2-7	TRBV6-5	CASRGRGYEQYF	TGTGCCAGCAGGGGTCGCGGCTACGAGCAGTACTTC